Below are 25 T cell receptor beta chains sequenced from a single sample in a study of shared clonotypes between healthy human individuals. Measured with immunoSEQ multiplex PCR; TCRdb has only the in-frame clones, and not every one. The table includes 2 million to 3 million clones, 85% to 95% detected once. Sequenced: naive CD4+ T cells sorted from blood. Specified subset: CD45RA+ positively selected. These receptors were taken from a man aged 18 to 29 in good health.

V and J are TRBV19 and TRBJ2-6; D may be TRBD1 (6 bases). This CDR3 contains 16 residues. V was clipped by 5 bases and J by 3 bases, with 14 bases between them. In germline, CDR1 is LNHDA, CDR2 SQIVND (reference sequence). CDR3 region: CASSVKQGFGANVLTF. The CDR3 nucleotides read TGTGCCAGTAGTGTTAAACAGGGCTTTGGGGCCAACGTCCTGACTTTC.

This chain's CDR3 is CASSSQGDTDTQYF. In nucleotides, the CDR3 is TGTGCCAGCTCATCGCAGGGAGACACAGATACGCAGTATTTT. J is TRBJ2-3 and V is TRBV18; D possibly matches TRBD1 or TRBD2 (5 bases each). CDR1 is KGHSH, CDR2 LQKENI, per germline. CDR3 size: 14 residues. Trimming pared 5 bases from V and 2 bases from J, leaving 11 bases between. The variable domain in full, with the rest retrieved from reference TRBV18 and TRBJ2-3, is NAGVMQNPRHLVRRRGQEARLRCSPMKGHSHVYWYRQLPEEGLKFMVYLQKENIIDESGMPKERFSAEFPKEGPSILRIQQVVRGDSAAYFCASSSQGDTDTQYFGPGTRLTVL.

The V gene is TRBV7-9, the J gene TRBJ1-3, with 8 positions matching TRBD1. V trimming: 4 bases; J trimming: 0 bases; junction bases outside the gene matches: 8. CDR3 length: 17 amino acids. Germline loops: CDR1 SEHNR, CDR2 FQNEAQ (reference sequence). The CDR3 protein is CASSSGTGLSSGNTIYF. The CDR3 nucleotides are TGTGCCAGCAGCTCCGGGACAGGATTAAGCTCTGGAAACACCATATATTTT.

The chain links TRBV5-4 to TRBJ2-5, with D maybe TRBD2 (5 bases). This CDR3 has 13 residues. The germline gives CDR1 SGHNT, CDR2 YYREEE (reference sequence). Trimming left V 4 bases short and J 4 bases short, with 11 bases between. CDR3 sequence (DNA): TGTGCCAGCAGCACTCCACTAGGAGAGACCCAGTACTTC. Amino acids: CASSTPLGETQYF. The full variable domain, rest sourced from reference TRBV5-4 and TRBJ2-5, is ETGVTQSPTHLIKTRGQQVTLRCSSQSGHNTVSWYQQALGQGPQFIFQYYREEENGRGNFPPRFSGLQFPNYSSELNVNALELDDSALYLCASSTPLGETQYFGPGTRLLVL.

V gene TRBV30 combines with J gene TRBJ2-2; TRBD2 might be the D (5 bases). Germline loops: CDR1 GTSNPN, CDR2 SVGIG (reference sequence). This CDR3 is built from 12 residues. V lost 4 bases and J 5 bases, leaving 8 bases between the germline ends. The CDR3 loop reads CAWMPGTGELFF. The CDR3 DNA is TGTGCCTGGATGCCGGGGACCGGGGAGCTGTTTTTT.

The CDR3 nucleotides read TGTGCCAGCAGGGACAGGGGGCTGTCTGGAAACACCATATATTTT. It translates to CASRDRGLSGNTIYF. The V gene is TRBV5-6, the J gene TRBJ1-3, with 11 bases aligning to TRBD1. CDR3 length equals 15 residues. Germline loops: CDR1 SGHDT, CDR2 YYEEEE. J gave up 1 base and V 5 bases, and 2 bases lay outside the gene matches.

DNA of the CDR3: TGCGCCAGCAGCTCAAAGGGGGACAGGAGCCAAGAGACCCAGTACTTC. It translates to CASSSKGDRSQETQYF. The chain links TRBV5-1 to TRBJ2-5; 8 nucleotides match TRBD1. The junction had 8 bases not matched to a gene; V was cut back by 3 bases and J by 1 base. CDR1 and CDR2 from the germline V gene are SGHRS and YFSETQ. The CDR3 totals 16 residues.

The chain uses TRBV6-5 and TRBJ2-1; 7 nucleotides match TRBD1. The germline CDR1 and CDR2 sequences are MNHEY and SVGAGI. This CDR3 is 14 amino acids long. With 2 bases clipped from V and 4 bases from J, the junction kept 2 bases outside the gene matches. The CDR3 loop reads CASSYLDRYNEQFF. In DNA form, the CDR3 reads TGTGCCAGCAGTTACCTGGACAGGTACAATGAGCAGTTCTTC.

Written as DNA, the CDR3 is TGTGCCAGCAGCTTGGAAACGGGAAATTCACCCCTCCACTTT. As protein: CASSLETGNSPLHF. The J gene is TRBJ1-6, the V gene TRBV5-6; D remains ambiguous. This CDR3 contains 14 residues. With 0 bases removed from V and 7 bases from J, the gap between germline ends came to 8 bases. CDR1 SGHDT and CDR2 YYEEEE come from the germline V gene.

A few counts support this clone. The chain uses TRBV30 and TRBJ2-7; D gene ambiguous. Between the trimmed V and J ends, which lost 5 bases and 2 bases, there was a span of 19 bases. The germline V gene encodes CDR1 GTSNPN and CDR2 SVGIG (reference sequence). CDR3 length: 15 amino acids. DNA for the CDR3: TGTGCCTGGGGTTCCGGGCTAGGGTCCCCCTACGAGCAGTACTTC. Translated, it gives CAWGSGLGSPYEQYF. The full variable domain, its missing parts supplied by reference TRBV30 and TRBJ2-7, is SQTIHQWPATLVQPVGSPLSLECTVEGTSNPNLYWYRQAAGRGLQLLFYSVGIGQISSEVPQNLSASRPQDRQFILSSKKLLLSDSGFYLCAWGSGLGSPYEQYFGPGTRLTVT.

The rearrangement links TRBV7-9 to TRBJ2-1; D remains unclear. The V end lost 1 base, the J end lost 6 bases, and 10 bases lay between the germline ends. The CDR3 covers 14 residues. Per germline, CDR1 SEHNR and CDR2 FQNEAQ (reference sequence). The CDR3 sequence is CASSLVTGSNEQFF. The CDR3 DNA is TGTGCCAGCAGCTTAGTTACGGGTTCCAATGAGCAGTTCTTC.

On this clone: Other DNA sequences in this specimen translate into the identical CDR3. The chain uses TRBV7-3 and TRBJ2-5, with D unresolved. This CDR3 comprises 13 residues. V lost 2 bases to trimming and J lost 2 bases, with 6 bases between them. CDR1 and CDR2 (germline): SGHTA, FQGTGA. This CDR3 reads CASSLYTQETQYF. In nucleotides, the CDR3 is TGTGCCAGCAGCTTATATACGCAAGAGACCCAGTACTTC.

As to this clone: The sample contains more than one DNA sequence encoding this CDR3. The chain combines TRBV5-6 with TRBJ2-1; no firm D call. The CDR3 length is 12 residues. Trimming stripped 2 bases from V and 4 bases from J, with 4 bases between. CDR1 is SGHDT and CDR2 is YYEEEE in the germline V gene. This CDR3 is CASSFSYNEQFF. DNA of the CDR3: TGTGCCAGCAGCTTCTCATACAATGAGCAGTTCTTC.

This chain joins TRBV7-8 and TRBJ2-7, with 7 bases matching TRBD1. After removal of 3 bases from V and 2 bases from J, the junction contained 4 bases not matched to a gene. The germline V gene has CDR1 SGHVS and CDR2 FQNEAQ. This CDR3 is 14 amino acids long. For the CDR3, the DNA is TGTGCCAGCAGCTTCCCCGGACAGGCCTACGAGCAGTACTTC. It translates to CASSFPGQAYEQYF.

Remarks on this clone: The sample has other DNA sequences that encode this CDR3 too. As DNA, the CDR3 is TGCGCCAGCAGCTTGGAAGGAAACACTGAAGCTTTCTTT. Translated, it gives CASSLEGNTEAFF. The chain recombines TRBV5-1 with TRBJ1-1; D is unresolved. In germline, CDR1 is SGHRS, CDR2 YFSETQ. Trimming took 0 bases from V and 2 from J, leaving 5 bases between them. This CDR3 comprises 13 residues. The full variable domain, its missing parts supplied by reference TRBV5-1 and TRBJ1-1, is KAGVTQTPRYLIKTRGQQVTLSCSPISGHRSVSWYQQTPGQGLQFLFEYFSETQRNKGNFPGRFSGRQFSNSRSEMNVSTLELGDSALYLCASSLEGNTEAFFGQGTRLTVV.

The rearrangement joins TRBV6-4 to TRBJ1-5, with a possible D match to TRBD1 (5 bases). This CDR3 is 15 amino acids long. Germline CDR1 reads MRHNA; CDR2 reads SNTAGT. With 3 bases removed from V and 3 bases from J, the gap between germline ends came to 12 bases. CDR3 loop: CASSEVQGPNQPQHF. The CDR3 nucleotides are TGTGCCAGCAGTGAGGTCCAGGGACCCAATCAGCCCCAGCATTTT.

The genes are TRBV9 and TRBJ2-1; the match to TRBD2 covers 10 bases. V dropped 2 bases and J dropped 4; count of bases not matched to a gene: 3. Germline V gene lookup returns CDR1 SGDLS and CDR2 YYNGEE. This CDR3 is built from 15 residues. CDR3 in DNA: TGTGCCAGCAGCGTCAATAGCGGGGGGTACAATGAGCAGTTCTTC. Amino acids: CASSVNSGGYNEQFF. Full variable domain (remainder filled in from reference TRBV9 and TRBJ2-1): DSGVTQTPKHLITATGQRVTLRCSPRSGDLSVYWYQQSLDQGLQFLIQYYNGEERAKGNILERFSAQQFPDLHSELNLSSLELGDSALYFCASSVNSGGYNEQFFGPGTRLTVL.

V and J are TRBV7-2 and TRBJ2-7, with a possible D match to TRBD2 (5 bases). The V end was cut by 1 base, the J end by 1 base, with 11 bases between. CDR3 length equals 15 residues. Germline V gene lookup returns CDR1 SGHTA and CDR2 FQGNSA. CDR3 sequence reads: CASSLVEGLSYEQYF. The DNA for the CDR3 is TGTGCCAGCAGCTTAGTAGAGGGTTTATCCTACGAGCAGTACTTC.

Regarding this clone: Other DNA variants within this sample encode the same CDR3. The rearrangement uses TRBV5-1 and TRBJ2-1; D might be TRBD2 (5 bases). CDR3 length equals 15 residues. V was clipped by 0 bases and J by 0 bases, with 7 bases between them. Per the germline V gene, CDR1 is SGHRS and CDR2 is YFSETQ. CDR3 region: CASSLGGSSYNEQFF. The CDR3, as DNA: TGCGCCAGCAGCTTGGGAGGGAGCTCCTACAATGAGCAGTTCTTC.

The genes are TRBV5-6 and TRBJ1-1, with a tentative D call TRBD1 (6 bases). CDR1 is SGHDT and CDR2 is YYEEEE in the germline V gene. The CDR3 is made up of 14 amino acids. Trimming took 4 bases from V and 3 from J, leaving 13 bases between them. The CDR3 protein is CASSPRYRDTEAFF. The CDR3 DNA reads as TGTGCCAGCAGCCCACGGTACAGGGACACTGAAGCTTTCTTT.

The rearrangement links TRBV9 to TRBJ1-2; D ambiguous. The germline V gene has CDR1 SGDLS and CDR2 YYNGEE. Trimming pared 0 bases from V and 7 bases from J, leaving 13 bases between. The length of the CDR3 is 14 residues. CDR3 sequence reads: CASSVEGGKGGYTF. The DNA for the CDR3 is TGTGCCAGCAGCGTAGAGGGAGGGAAGGGTGGCTACACCTTC. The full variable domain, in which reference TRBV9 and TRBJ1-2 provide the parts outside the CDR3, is DSGVTQTPKHLITATGQRVTLRCSPRSGDLSVYWYQQSLDQGLQFLIQYYNGEERAKGNILERFSAQQFPDLHSELNLSSLELGDSALYFCASSVEGGKGGYTFGSGTRLTVV.

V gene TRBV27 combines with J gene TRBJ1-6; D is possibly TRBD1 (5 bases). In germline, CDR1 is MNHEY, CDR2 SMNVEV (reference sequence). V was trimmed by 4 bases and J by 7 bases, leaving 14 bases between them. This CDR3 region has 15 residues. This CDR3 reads CASSYTDSSNSPLHF. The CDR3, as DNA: TGTGCCAGCAGTTATACCGACAGTTCAAATTCACCCCTCCACTTT.

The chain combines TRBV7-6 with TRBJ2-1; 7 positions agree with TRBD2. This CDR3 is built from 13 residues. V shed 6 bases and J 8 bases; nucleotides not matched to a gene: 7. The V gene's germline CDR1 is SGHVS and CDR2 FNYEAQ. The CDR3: CASSIGRGDEQFF. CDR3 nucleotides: TGTGCCAGCAGTATTGGGAGGGGAGATGAGCAGTTCTTC.

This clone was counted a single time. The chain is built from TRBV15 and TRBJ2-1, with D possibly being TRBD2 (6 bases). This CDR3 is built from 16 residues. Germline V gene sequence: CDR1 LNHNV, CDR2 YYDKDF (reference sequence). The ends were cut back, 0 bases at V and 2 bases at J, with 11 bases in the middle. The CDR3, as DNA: TGTGCCACCAGCAGAGAGACGGGAGCGACCTACAATGAGCAGTTCTTC. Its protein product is CATSRETGATYNEQFF.

For the CDR3, the DNA is TGTGCCAGTAGTTTCCAGGGGTTTGTAACCGGGGAGCTGTTTTTT. Protein: CASSFQGFVTGELFF. The V call is TRBV19, the J call TRBJ2-2; D perhaps matches TRBD1 (6 bases). Between the trimmed V and J ends, which lost 5 bases and 5 bases, there was a span of 15 bases. This CDR3 comprises 15 residues. Per germline, CDR1 LNHDA and CDR2 SQIVND (reference sequence).